This T cell receptor (beta chain) was recorded in a study of T-cell memory formation after mild COVID-19. In the study overall: The TCR clusters were mostly specific to one donor.

This clonotype came up a few times. Its antigen is currently unknown. MiXCR, run by TCRdb on the 5' RACE reads, gives a single entry per CDR3 protein. The sample shows approximately 300,000 distinct CDR3 sequences, around 19% of them seen only once. Study-level points and caveats: Day 15 to 85 contracting clones showed balanced CD4/CD8; later expanders leaned CD4+. Pre-infection memory already had some responding clones, implying cross-reactive memory joined. Nothing confirmed that second-wave clones peaking on day 37 were specific for SARS-CoV-2.

CDR1 and CDR2 from the germline V gene are LGHDT and YNNKEL (reference sequence). The CDR3 contains 16 residues. V was clipped by 3 bases and J by 1 base, with 15 bases between them. This rearrangement joins TRBV3-1 to TRBJ1-2; a weak D match, TRBD1 (5 bases). The sequence was obtained from a man younger than 35 who had mild COVID-19 (a few samples of this study predate the infection). Cell type and time point are not known. The sample consisted of PBMCs or a T cell subset sorted from them (not recorded which). CDR3 sequence: CASSQVRGSGNYGYTF. Written as DNA, the CDR3 is TGTGCCAGCAGCCAGGTCCGGGGGTCGGGTAACTATGGCTACACCTTC.